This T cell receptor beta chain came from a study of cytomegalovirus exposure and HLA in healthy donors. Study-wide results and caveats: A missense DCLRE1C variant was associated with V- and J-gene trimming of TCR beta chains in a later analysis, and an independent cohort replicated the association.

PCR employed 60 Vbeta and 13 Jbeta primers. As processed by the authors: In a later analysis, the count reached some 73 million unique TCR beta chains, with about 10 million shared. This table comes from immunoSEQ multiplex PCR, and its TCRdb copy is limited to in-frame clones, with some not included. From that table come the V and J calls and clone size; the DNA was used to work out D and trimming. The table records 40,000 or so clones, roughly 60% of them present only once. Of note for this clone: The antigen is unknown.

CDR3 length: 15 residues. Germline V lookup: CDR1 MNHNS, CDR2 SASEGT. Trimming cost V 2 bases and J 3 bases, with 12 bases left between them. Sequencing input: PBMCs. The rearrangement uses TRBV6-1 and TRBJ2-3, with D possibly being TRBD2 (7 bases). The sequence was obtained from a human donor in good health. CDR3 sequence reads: CASSERGGGTDTQYF. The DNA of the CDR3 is TGTGCCAGCAGTGAAAGGGGGGGCGGGACAGATACGCAGTATTTT.